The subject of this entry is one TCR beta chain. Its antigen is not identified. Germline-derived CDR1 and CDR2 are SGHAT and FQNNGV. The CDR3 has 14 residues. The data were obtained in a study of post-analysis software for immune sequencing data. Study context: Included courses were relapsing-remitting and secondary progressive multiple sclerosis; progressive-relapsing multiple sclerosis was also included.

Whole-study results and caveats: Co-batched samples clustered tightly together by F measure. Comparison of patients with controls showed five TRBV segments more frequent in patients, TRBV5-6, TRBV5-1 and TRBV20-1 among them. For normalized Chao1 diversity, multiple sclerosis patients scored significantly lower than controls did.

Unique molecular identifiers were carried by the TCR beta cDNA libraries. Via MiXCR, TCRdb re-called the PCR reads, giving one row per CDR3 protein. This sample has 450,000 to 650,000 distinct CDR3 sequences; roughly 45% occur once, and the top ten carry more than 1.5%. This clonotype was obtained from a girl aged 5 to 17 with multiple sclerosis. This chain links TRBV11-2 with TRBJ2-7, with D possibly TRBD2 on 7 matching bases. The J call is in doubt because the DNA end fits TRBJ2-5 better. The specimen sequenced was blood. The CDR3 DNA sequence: TGTGCCAGCAGCCGAGGGGGGGGAGGAGAGACCCAGTACTTC. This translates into CASSRGGGGETQYF.